The 18 T cell receptor beta chains below all came from one sample that was sequenced in a study of human T cells and chemical hapten exposure. TCRdb reanalysed the RACE reads using MiXCR and keeps one entry per CDR3 protein. The sample contains some 250,000 distinct CDR3 sequences, approximately 7.5% of which appear only once. Time point: pre-sensitization, week 0. This sample's treatment: therapeutic diphenylcyclopropenone sensitization with weekly scalp DPC. Material: whole blood, obtained in connection with sensitization to the hapten diphenylcyclopropenone (DPC). The receptors were gathered from a man aged 18 to 29 with alopecia areata. Some clones in this sample may be carry-over from other donors' samples.

This clonotype turned up a few times. This chain connects TRBV5-1 to TRBJ1-1, with D tentatively TRBD1 (6 bases). This CDR3 is 13 amino acids long. Germline V gene lookup returns CDR1 SGHRS and CDR2 YFSETQ. Trimming stripped 5 bases from V and 0 bases from J, with 8 bases between. The CDR3 region has the DNA TGCGCCAGCAGGAGGGGGATGAACACTGAAGCTTTCTTT. Its protein product is CASRRGMNTEAFF.

Concerning this clonotype itself: No conserved phenylalanine or tryptophan ends this CDR3, so it is likely a read error. The rearrangement links TRBV9 to TRBJ2-3; possibly TRBD2 for D (6 bases). V gave up 0 bases and J gave up 2 bases, with 7 bases separating them. The CDR3 sequence is 14 residues long. Germline V gene data show CDR1 as SGDLS and CDR2 as YYNGEE. CDR3 in amino acids: CASSVGGLTDTQYY. The CDR3 DNA is TGTGCCAGCAGCGTAGGGGGACTCACAGATACGCAGTATTAT.

A single count supports this clonotype. The chain joins TRBV6-5 to TRBJ2-1; 7 bases match TRBD2. The CDR3 totals 12 residues. J lost 12 bases, V lost 3 bases, and 5 bases had no gene match. Per the germline V gene, CDR1 is MNHEY and CDR2 is SVGAGI. The CDR3 here is CASSYNGGGQFF. CDR3 DNA sequence: TGTGCCAGCAGTTATAACGGCGGGGGGCAGTTCTTC.

This clonotype was seen ten or more times. The chain is built from TRBV5-1 and TRBJ1-2; 7 nucleotides line up with TRBD1. CDR1 and CDR2 from the germline V gene are SGHRS and YFSETQ. J was trimmed by 0 bases and V by 3 bases; bases with no gene match: 2. This CDR3 region has 14 residues. The CDR3, as DNA: TGCGCCAGCAGCTCTGACAGGGCTAACTATGGCTACACCTTC. Its translation: CASSSDRANYGYTF.

This clonotype was seen ten or more times. The genes are TRBV5-5 and TRBJ1-2; D gene unclear. Between the trimmed V and J ends, which lost 0 bases and 5 bases, there was a span of 17 bases. The germline gives CDR1 SGHKS, CDR2 YYEKEE (reference sequence). The CDR3 has 16 residues. CDR3 DNA: TGTGCCAGCAGCTTGGCCTTAGGACCCTTTGAATATGGCTACACCTTC. Its translation: CASSLALGPFEYGYTF. The whole variable domain, remainder taken from reference TRBV5-5 and TRBJ1-2, is DAGVTQSPTHLIKTRGQQVTLRCSPISGHKSVSWYQQVLGQGPQFIFQYYEKEERGRGNFPDRFSARQFPNYSSELNVNALLLGDSALYLCASSLALGPFEYGYTFGSGTRLTVV.

DNA for the CDR3: TGTGCCAGCAGTCTCAGGGACGTCGCTTTCTTT. This gives the protein CASSLRDVAFF. V and J are TRBV28 and TRBJ1-1, with a weak D call TRBD1 (5 bases). This CDR3 spans 11 amino acids. V lost 5 bases to trimming and J lost 11 bases, with 12 bases between them. Germline-derived CDR1 and CDR2 are MDHEN and SYDVKM. The whole variable domain, remainder taken from reference TRBV28 and TRBJ1-1, is DVKVTQSSRYLVKRTGEKVFLECVQDMDHENMFWYRQDPGLGLRLIYFSYDVKMKEKGDIPEGYSVSREKKERFSLILESASTNQTSMYLCASSLRDVAFFGQGTRLTVV.

This chain links TRBV28 with TRBJ1-2; 8 bases match TRBD1. Germline CDR1 is MDHEN and CDR2 is SYDVKM. Trimming removed 10 bases from V and 5 bases from J; junction bases left unmatched: 15. The CDR3 runs to 15 residues. CDR3 sequence reads: CATKLAGGAEYGYTF. DNA for the CDR3: TGTGCCACCAAACTCGCAGGGGGCGCGGAGTATGGCTACACCTTC.

V is TRBV5-1 and J is TRBJ1-1; a weak D match, TRBD1 (5 bases). This CDR3 contains 16 residues. Germline V gene sequence: CDR1 SGHRS, CDR2 YFSETQ. Trimming took off 0 bases at V and 4 bases at J, with 16 bases between the two ends. CDR3 region: CASSLVVRVKVTEAFF. The CDR3 nucleotides are TGCGCCAGCAGCTTGGTAGTCAGGGTGAAGGTCACTGAAGCTTTCTTT.

This clonotype came up a few times. This chain uses TRBV5-6 with TRBJ1-1; D is uncertain. This CDR3 comprises 12 residues. Trimming left V 4 bases short and J 3 bases short, with 7 bases between. In germline, CDR1 is SGHDT, CDR2 YYEEEE. The CDR3 DNA is TGTGCCAGCAGCCGCCTATACACTGAAGCTTTCTTT. Its protein product is CASSRLYTEAFF.

This clonotype was seen more than once but under ten times. This rearrangement joins TRBV6-2 or TRBV6-3 to TRBJ1-2; unclear D gene. The CDR3 consists of 13 residues. V lost 0 bases and J 9 bases, leaving 11 bases between the germline ends. Germline-derived CDR1 and CDR2 are MNHEY and SVGEGT. The CDR3 sequence: CASSYSNLESYTF. CDR3 nucleotides: TGTGCCAGCAGTTACTCGAACCTCGAAAGCTACACCTTC.

This clonotype was seen repeatedly, ten times or more. The V gene is TRBV11-2, the J gene TRBJ2-5; D is unclear. V was trimmed by 5 bases and J by 4 bases, leaving 11 bases between them. The germline CDR1 and CDR2 sequences are SGHAT and FQNNGV. The CDR3 sequence is 13 residues long. This chain's CDR3 is CASSPRWGETQYF. CDR3 in DNA: TGTGCCAGCAGCCCCCGGTGGGGAGAGACCCAGTACTTC.

This clonotype has only a few counts. A junction end diverges from the germline sequence, so it may reflect a read error. V usage is TRBV2 and J usage is TRBJ2-3; 8 bases are a match to TRBD1. CDR3 size: 15 residues. Germline V gives CDR1 SNHLY, CDR2 FYNNEI. The CDR3 sequence is CASTIGAGGTDTQYF. CDR3 DNA sequence: TGTGCCAGCACAATAGGGGCAGGGGGCACCGATACGCAGTATTTT.

This clonotype occurred many times. The chain recombines TRBV3-1 with TRBJ1-1; D not certain. The CDR3 length is 12 residues. Trimming removed 4 bases at V and 7 bases at J, with 10 bases between. Germline assignment: CDR1 LGHDT and CDR2 YNNKEL (reference sequence). The CDR3 sequence: CASSLTPGEAFF. CDR3 nucleotides: TGTGCCAGCAGCCTCACACCGGGTGAAGCTTTCTTT.

The V gene is TRBV20-1, the J gene TRBJ2-7; TRBD1 agrees at 9 bases. Losses at the gene ends were 5 bases for V and 4 bases for J; bases not matched to a gene: 9. This CDR3 region has 14 residues. Germline assignment: CDR1 DFQATT and CDR2 SNEGSKA (reference sequence). CDR3 DNA: TGCAGTGCTGAATCCGGGACAGGGCCTTACGAGCAGTACTTC. Its translation is CSAESGTGPYEQYF.

There are many counts of this clonotype. This chain joins TRBV4-1 and TRBJ2-3; 9 bases fit TRBD2. The germline V gene encodes CDR1 MGHRA and CDR2 YSYEKL. This CDR3 spans 15 amino acids. The J segment lost 5 bases and the V segment lost 8 bases, leaving 11 bases of the junction unmatched. In nucleotides, the CDR3 is TGCGCCAGCGTCGATAGGGGACTAGCTGTAGATACGCAGTATTTT. Amino acids: CASVDRGLAVDTQYF.

In this sample, this clonotype turned up a few times. V usage is TRBV25-1 and J usage is TRBJ1-1; D unclear. The V gene's germline CDR1 is MGHDK and CDR2 SYGVNS. This CDR3 region has 16 residues. Trimming took off 0 bases at V and 0 bases at J, with 11 bases between the two ends. The CDR3 sequence: CASSEYDRPVNTEAFF. Here the CDR3 DNA reads TGTGCCAGCAGTGAATATGACCGCCCTGTGAACACTGAAGCTTTCTTT.

This clonotype was observed a few times. J is TRBJ1-1 and V is TRBV6-9; D is unresolved. This CDR3 has 13 residues. Deletions cut 8 bases from V and 0 bases from J, with 10 bases between. Per the germline V gene, CDR1 is MNHGY and CDR2 is SVAAGI. The CDR3 is CASHGTVNTEAFF. The CDR3 region has the DNA TGTGCCAGCCATGGCACGGTGAACACTGAAGCTTTCTTT.

This clonotype has ten or more counts. This chain uses TRBV9 with TRBJ1-5; D remains ambiguous. This CDR3 contains 14 residues. Germline CDR1 is SGDLS and CDR2 is YYNGEE. Trimming pared 0 bases from V and 4 bases from J, leaving 8 bases between. CDR3 amino acids: CASSVDAGNQPQHF. DNA of the CDR3: TGTGCCAGCAGCGTAGATGCGGGAAATCAGCCCCAGCATTTT.